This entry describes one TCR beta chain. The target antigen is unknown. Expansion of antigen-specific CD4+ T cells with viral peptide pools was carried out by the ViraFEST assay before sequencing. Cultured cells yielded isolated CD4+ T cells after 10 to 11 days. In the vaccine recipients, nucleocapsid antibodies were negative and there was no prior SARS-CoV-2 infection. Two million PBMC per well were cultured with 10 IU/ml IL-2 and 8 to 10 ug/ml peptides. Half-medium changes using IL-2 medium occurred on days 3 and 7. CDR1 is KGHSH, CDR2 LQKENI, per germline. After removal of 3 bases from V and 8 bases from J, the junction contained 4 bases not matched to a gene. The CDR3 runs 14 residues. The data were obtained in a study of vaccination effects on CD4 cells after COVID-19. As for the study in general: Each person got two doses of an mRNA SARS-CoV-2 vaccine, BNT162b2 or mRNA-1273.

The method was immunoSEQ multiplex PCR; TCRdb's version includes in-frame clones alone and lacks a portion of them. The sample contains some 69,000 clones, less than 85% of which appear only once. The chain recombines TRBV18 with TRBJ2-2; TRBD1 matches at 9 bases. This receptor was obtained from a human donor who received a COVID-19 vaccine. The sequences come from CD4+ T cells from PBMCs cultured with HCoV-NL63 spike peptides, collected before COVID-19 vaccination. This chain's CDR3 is CASSPGQGSGELFF. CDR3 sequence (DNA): TGTGCCAGCTCACCGGGACAGGGATCGGGGGAGCTGTTTTTT.